The 24 T cell receptor beta chains listed next were all sequenced from one sample in a study of PD-1 blockade in classical Hodgkin lymphoma. Time point of the sample: cycle 4 day 1 (C4D1), after about 6 weeks of nivolumab. Brentuximab vedotin exposure varied, and every patient relapsed after autologous stem cell transplantation. The data were produced by immunoSEQ multiplex PCR, yet TCRdb's version contains in-frame clones alone and is incomplete. The profile shows about 30,000 clones, approximately 80% of them singletons. The input for sequencing was peripheral blood mononuclear cells (PBMCs), taken before the fourth cycle of nivolumab. Source of these receptors: a human donor with classical Hodgkin lymphoma.

The chain links TRBV11-2 to TRBJ2-7, with D hard to call. This CDR3 has 13 amino acids. Germline CDR1 and CDR2: SGHAT and FQNNGV. V was shortened by 5 bases and J by 3 bases, with 11 bases between the two germline ends. CDR3 region: CASSAFSGYEQYF. In DNA, the CDR3 is TGTGCCAGCAGCGCCTTTTCGGGCTACGAGCAGTACTTC.

V and J are TRBV7-9 and TRBJ2-6; D call uncertain. CDR3 length: 16 residues. Germline V gene data show CDR1 as SEHNR and CDR2 as FQNEAQ (reference sequence). V lost 6 bases and J 0 bases, leaving 12 bases between the germline ends. DNA of the CDR3: TGTGCCAGCAGGCCGCCCATCCGCTCTGGGGCCAACGTCCTGACTTTC. Its translation: CASRPPIRSGANVLTF.

The chain uses TRBV29-1 and TRBJ1-3; D is undetermined. Per the germline V gene, CDR1 is SQVTM and CDR2 is ANQGSEA. The CDR3 length is 11 residues. Trimming removed 4 bases from V and 8 bases from J, with 9 bases in between. The CDR3 protein is CSVGIRDTIYF. CDR3 DNA: TGCAGCGTTGGGATTAGGGACACCATATATTTT. The whole variable domain, filled in from reference TRBV29-1 and TRBJ1-3, reads SAVISQKPSRDICQRGTSLTIQCQVDSQVTMMFWYRQQPGQSLTLIATANQGSEATYESGFVIDKFPISRPNLTFSTLTVSNMSPEDSSIYLCSVGIRDTIYFGEGSWLTVV.

A note on this clone: The same CDR3 is also encoded by other DNA sequences in this sample. This rearrangement joins TRBV4-2 to TRBJ2-1; possible D gene TRBD2, 5 bases. Germline CDR1 is LGHNA and CDR2 is YNFKEQ. The CDR3 sequence is 16 residues long. The V and J ends lost 0 bases and 0 bases respectively, with 9 bases between them. The CDR3 nucleotides read TGTGCCAGCAGCCAAGATCTTGCGGGCTCCTACAATGAGCAGTTCTTC. This sequence encodes CASSQDLAGSYNEQFF.

V and J are TRBV25-1 and TRBJ1-2; the D is unclear. V dropped 1 base and J dropped 1 base, with 7 bases sitting between them. The CDR3 spans 14 residues. CDR1 MGHDK and CDR2 SYGVNS come from the germline V gene. The CDR3: CASSESPVNYGYTF. The CDR3 coding sequence is TGTGCCAGCAGTGAATCCCCAGTTAACTATGGCTACACCTTC.

This chain uses TRBV28 with TRBJ2-3; the match to TRBD2 covers 11 bases. From germline, CDR1 is MDHEN and CDR2 SYDVKM. The junction had 9 bases not matched to a gene; V was cut back by 10 bases and J by 6 bases. There are 14 residues in the CDR3. The CDR3 loop reads CATETSGISDTQYF. CDR3 coding DNA: TGTGCCACGGAGACTAGCGGGATTTCGGATACGCAGTATTTT.

Comment on this clone: One junction end disagrees with the germline gene, perhaps due to a read error. The gene calls are TRBV30 and TRBJ1-2; 7 bases are shared with TRBD1. This CDR3 region has 12 residues. Germline loops: CDR1 GTSNPN, CDR2 SVGIG (reference sequence). The CDR3 sequence is CAWGQDDYGYTF. The CDR3 bases are TGTGCCTGGGGACAGGACGACTACGGCTACACCTTC. Filled out from reference TRBV30 and TRBJ1-2, the complete variable domain reads SQTIHQWPATLVQPVGSPLSLECTVEGTSNPNLYWYRQAAGRGLQLLFYSVGIGQISSEVPQNLSASRPQDRQFILSSKKLLLSDSGFYLCAWGQDDYGYTFGSGTRLTVV.

The chain has TRBV7-2 and TRBJ1-2; D gene ambiguous. V was shortened by 2 bases and J by 2 bases, with 12 bases between the two germline ends. The CDR3 loop spans 15 amino acids. Germline V CDR1 and CDR2: SGHTA, FQGNSA. In nucleotides, the CDR3 is TGTGCCAGCAGCTTAACCACAGTCATAAACTATGGCTACACCTTC. Translation gives CASSLTTVINYGYTF.

This chain uses TRBV2 with TRBJ1-2, with TRBD1 matching over 8 bases. CDR1 is SNHLY and CDR2 is FYNNEI in the germline V gene. V lost 4 bases and J lost 7; bases outside the gene matches: 8. This CDR3 contains 14 residues. Here the CDR3 reads CASSAQGAEGGYTF. Here the CDR3 DNA reads TGTGCCAGCAGTGCGCAGGGGGCTGAAGGTGGCTACACCTTC.

This chain joins TRBV7-8 and TRBJ2-5, with D uncertain. Germline-derived CDR1 and CDR2 are SGHVS and FQNEAQ. The CDR3 has 14 amino acids. Trimming took 7 bases from V and 2 from J, leaving 14 bases between them. CDR3 region: CASIPGRVQETQYF. The CDR3 coding sequence is TGTGCCAGCATCCCCGGACGGGTGCAAGAGACCCAGTACTTC.

This clone was recorded a few times. The chain couples TRBV9 to TRBJ2-2; perhaps TRBD2 as D (5 bases). The ends were cut back, 0 bases at V and 7 bases at J, with 19 bases in the middle. The germline CDR1 and CDR2 sequences are SGDLS and YYNGEE. There are 17 residues in the CDR3. CDR3 nucleotide sequence: TGTGCCAGCAGCGTAGCTTTTCGGGGTTACCTCGGCGGGGAGCTGTTTTTT. Encoded protein: CASSVAFRGYLGGELFF. Full variable domain (missing parts from reference TRBV9 and TRBJ2-2): DSGVTQTPKHLITATGQRVTLRCSPRSGDLSVYWYQQSLDQGLQFLIQYYNGEERAKGNILERFSAQQFPDLHSELNLSSLELGDSALYFCASSVAFRGYLGGELFFGEGSRLTVL.

V usage is TRBV28 and J usage is TRBJ2-1; tentatively, D is TRBD1 or TRBD2 (5 bases each). CDR1 is MDHEN, CDR2 SYDVKM, per germline. Deletions cut 4 bases from V and 9 bases from J, with 16 bases between. CDR3 size: 14 residues. Written as DNA, the CDR3 is TGTGCCAGCAGTTCAGCCGGGGCCGCGGTTGAGCAGTTCTTC. Translation: CASSSAGAAVEQFF.

The rearrangement joins TRBV19 to TRBJ2-1; 10 nucleotides align to TRBD1. The length of the CDR3 is 13 residues. V lost 11 bases and J lost 7; bases outside the gene matches: 8. CDR1 LNHDA and CDR2 SQIVND come from the germline V gene (reference sequence). CDR3 sequence: CACRDRGWNEQFF. CDR3 nucleotide sequence: TGTGCCTGTCGGGACAGGGGTTGGAATGAGCAGTTCTTC.

This clone was seen a single time. This sample also contains other DNA sequences that code for the same CDR3. The chain links TRBV4-1 to TRBJ2-2; 9 nucleotides align to TRBD2. V lost 3 bases and J lost 4; bases outside the gene matches: 3. Looked up from germline, CDR1 is MGHRA and CDR2 is YSYEKL. This CDR3 is built from 15 residues. CDR3 residues: CASSQAGGRTGELFF. The CDR3 DNA sequence: TGCGCCAGCAGCCAGGCGGGGGGGCGCACCGGGGAGCTGTTTTTT.

The genes are TRBV5-1 and TRBJ2-2; D is unresolved. Trimming pared 6 bases from V and 5 bases from J, leaving 23 bases between. The germline gives CDR1 SGHRS, CDR2 YFSETQ. The CDR3 extends over 17 amino acids. The CDR3 DNA sequence: TGCGCCAGCAAGCTTGTTCCGGAGATGAGGTATACCGGGGAGCTGTTTTTT. Amino acid sequence: CASKLVPEMRYTGELFF.

The chain employs TRBV14 and TRBJ2-3, with D maybe TRBD2 (7 bases). V dropped 3 bases and J dropped 10 bases, with 20 bases sitting between them. This CDR3 is 15 amino acids long. Germline loops: CDR1 SGHDN, CDR2 FVKESK. The CDR3 nucleotides read TGTGCCAGCAGCCAGGTGGCGGGGGCTCCGACAGCGCAGTATTTT. This translates into CASSQVAGAPTAQYF. The full variable domain, completed using reference TRBV14 and TRBJ2-3, is EAGVTQFPSHSVIEKGQTVTLRCDPISGHDNLYWYRRVMGKEIKFLLHFVKESKQDESGMPNNRFLAERTGGTYSTLKVQPAELEDSGVYFCASSQVAGAPTAQYFGPGTRLTVL.

The chain has TRBV28 and TRBJ1-6; TRBD1 matches at 12 bases. Germline CDR1 reads MDHEN; CDR2 reads SYDVKM. This CDR3 has 17 residues. Losses at the gene ends were 5 bases for V and 7 bases for J; bases not matched to a gene: 9. The CDR3: CASSSPGDRGRNSPLHF. CDR3 bases: TGTGCCAGCAGTAGTCCGGGGGACAGGGGGCGAAATTCACCCCTCCACTTT.

This clone was counted once. The chain recombines TRBV15 with TRBJ2-6; D may correspond to TRBD1 or TRBD2 (6 bases each). The V end was cut by 8 bases, the J end by 11 bases, with 19 bases between. Germline assignment: CDR1 LNHNV and CDR2 YYDKDF (reference sequence). The CDR3 runs to 14 residues. The CDR3 DNA follows: TGTGCCACCTCTTGGTCAGAGGGGGGACACGTCCTGACTTTC. It codes for CATSWSEGGHVLTF.

This clone has more than one count but fewer than ten. Compared with germline, one end of the junction differs, possibly owing to a read error. V is TRBV5-4 and J is TRBJ1-2; no clear D. This CDR3 contains 14 residues. Germline-derived CDR1 and CDR2 are SGHNT and YYREEE (reference sequence). CDR3: CASSQVGEDYGYTF. The DNA of the CDR3 is TGCGCCAGCAGCCAAGTTGGGGAAGACTATGGCTACACCTTC. The whole variable domain, remainder taken from reference TRBV5-4 and TRBJ1-2, is ETGVTQSPTHLIKTRGQQVTLRCSSQSGHNTVSWYQQALGQGPQFIFQYYREEENGRGNFPPRFSGLQFPNYSSELNVNALELDDSALYLCASSQVGEDYGYTFGSGTRLTVV.

V is TRBV6-6 and J is TRBJ1-5; 8 nucleotides agree with TRBD1. From germline, CDR1 is MNHNY and CDR2 SVGAGI (reference sequence). V lost 6 bases to trimming and J lost 6 bases; unmatched junction nucleotides: 4. The CDR3 totals 13 residues. The DNA of the CDR3 is TGTGCCAGCAGACAGGGGGGTGGTCAGCCCCAGCATTTT. This translates into CASRQGGGQPQHF.

The chain has TRBV5-6 and TRBJ2-3; D gene uncertain. In germline, CDR1 is SGHDT, CDR2 YYEEEE. This CDR3 is 14 amino acids long. With 2 bases removed from V and 4 bases from J, the gap between germline ends came to 11 bases. CDR3 loop: CASSLCGGADTQYF. CDR3 sequence (DNA): TGTGCCAGCAGCTTATGCGGTGGGGCAGATACGCAGTATTTT. The full variable domain, in which reference TRBV5-6 and TRBJ2-3 provide the parts outside the CDR3, is DAGVTQSPTHLIKTRGQQVTLRCSPKSGHDTVSWYQQALGQGPQFIFQYYEEEERQRGNFPDRFSGHQFPNYSSELNVNALLLGDSALYLCASSLCGGADTQYFGPGTRLTVL.

This clone has just one count. The rearrangement links TRBV5-1 to TRBJ2-7; D call uncertain. CDR3 size: 12 residues. Germline values: CDR1 SGHRS, CDR2 YFSETQ. V was trimmed by 3 bases and J by 6 bases, leaving 10 bases between them. The CDR3 spells CASSSGPLEQYF. The DNA for the CDR3 is TGCGCCAGCAGCTCCGGACCCCTCGAGCAGTACTTC.

The chain has TRBV5-4 and TRBJ1-1; D might be TRBD1 (5 bases). Germline CDR1 and CDR2: SGHNT and YYREEE (reference sequence). The CDR3 is made up of 15 amino acids. V shed 2 bases and J shed 3 bases, with 14 bases lying between them. This CDR3 is CASSFGGGGDTEAFF. The CDR3 nucleotides are TGTGCCAGCAGCTTCGGGGGAGGAGGAGACACTGAAGCTTTCTTT.

The CDR3 sequence: CASRHYTRGETQYF. The CDR3 DNA follows: TGTGCCAGCAGACACTATACCCGAGGAGAGACCCAGTACTTC. This sequence joins TRBV7-2 and TRBJ2-5; D is unclear. CDR3 length: 14 residues. V lost 6 bases and J 4 bases, leaving 15 bases between the germline ends. Germline values: CDR1 SGHTA, CDR2 FQGNSA.